Below, one T cell receptor beta chain is given with its context. Stability of Graves' hyperthyroidism was defined as absent ophthalmopathy progression within 18 months. The study excluded patients with uncontrolled infection, other autoimmune disease, pregnancy or lactation. The diagnostic basis comprised clinical symptoms, serum thyroxine and TRAb, thyroid ultrasound and orbital computed tomography. These data originate in a study of T cells in Graves' hyperthyroidism and ophthalmopathy. Study background: Peripheral blood specimens were obtained at initial diagnosis, prior to any treatment.

TCR beta CDR3 regions were amplified from RNA transcripts. The HTBI primer set served for first-round RT-PCR of the TCR CDR3. TCRdb passed the multiplex PCR reads through MiXCR, listing each CDR3 protein once. The repertoire holds over 700,000 distinct CDR3 sequences, with 35% to 45% as singletons. The V and J ends lost 1 base and 0 bases respectively, with 9 bases between them. This CDR3 has 15 amino acids. Germline CDR1 and CDR2: SEHNR and FQNEAQ (reference sequence). The chain joins TRBV7-9 to TRBJ1-2; TRBD1 is a possible D gene (5 bases). This clonotype originated in a man aged 18 to 29 with Graves' hyperthyroidism. Source material: blood. The CDR3 region has the DNA TGTGCCAGCAGCTTAGGGACATCGTCTAACTATGGCTACACCTTC. Its translation is CASSLGTSSNYGYTF. The full variable domain, with the rest looked up from reference TRBV7-9 and TRBJ1-2, is DTGVSQNPRHKITKRGQNVTFRCDPISEHNRLYWYRQTLGQGPEFLTYFQNEAQLEKSRLLSDRFSAERPKGSFSTLEIQRTEQGDSAMYLCASSLGTSSNYGYTFGSGTRLTVV.